This T cell receptor (beta chain) was sequenced for a study of T cells after yellow fever vaccination. General study results and limits: Reappearance after the booster was observed for most primary-vaccination clones (around 96% CD4, roughly 90% CD8).

Researchers made TCR cDNA using 5'RACE template switching, and this step added a universal primer site and UMIs. Each CDR3 protein is one row after TCRdb ran MiXCR on the 5' RACE reads. The sample includes about 430,000 distinct CDR3 sequences, around 20% of them seen just once. Trimming took 4 bases from V and 10 from J; bases not matched to a gene: 13. This CDR3 is built from 15 residues. Germline V gene sequence: CDR1 SGHDT, CDR2 YYEEEE. This clonotype was observed a handful of times. Its antigen is as yet unknown. The rearrangement uses TRBV5-6 and TRBJ2-1; 8 nucleotides align to TRBD2. Sample: PBMCs, taken before the yellow fever booster vaccination. The receptor was isolated from a man between 18 and 29 years old who received the YFV17D yellow fever vaccine. CDR3 sequence (DNA): TGTGCCAGCAGCCGAAGCGGGGGTGTTCTCAGGGAGCAGTTCTTC. Protein product: CASSRSGGVLREQFF.